This section outlines one TCR beta chain sequence together with its context. The data stem from a study of blood T cell repertoires in COVID-19. Sequencing was performed with immunoSEQ multiplex PCR; in TCRdb, only in-frame clones are kept and a portion is missing. The sample shows about 250,000 clones, more than 85% of them seen only once. Trimming removed 6 bases from V and 2 bases from J, with 10 bases in between. From germline, CDR1 is LNHDA and CDR2 SQIVND (reference sequence). The CDR3 runs to 14 residues. The V and J genes are TRBV19 and TRBJ1-4; D gene uncertain. This TCR came from a man aged 25 to 40 with acute or convalescent COVID-19. Material for sequencing was peripheral blood. DNA of the CDR3: TGTGCCAGTAGCGTGACATTCACTAATGAAAAACTGTTTTTT. Its translation: CASSVTFTNEKLFF. Full variable domain (remainder filled in from reference TRBV19 and TRBJ1-4): DGGITQSPKYLFRKEGQNVTLSCEQNLNHDAMYWYRQDPGQGLRLIYYSQIVNDFQKGDIAEGYSVSREKKESFPLTVTSAQKNPTAFYLCASSVTFTNEKLFFGSGTQLSVL.